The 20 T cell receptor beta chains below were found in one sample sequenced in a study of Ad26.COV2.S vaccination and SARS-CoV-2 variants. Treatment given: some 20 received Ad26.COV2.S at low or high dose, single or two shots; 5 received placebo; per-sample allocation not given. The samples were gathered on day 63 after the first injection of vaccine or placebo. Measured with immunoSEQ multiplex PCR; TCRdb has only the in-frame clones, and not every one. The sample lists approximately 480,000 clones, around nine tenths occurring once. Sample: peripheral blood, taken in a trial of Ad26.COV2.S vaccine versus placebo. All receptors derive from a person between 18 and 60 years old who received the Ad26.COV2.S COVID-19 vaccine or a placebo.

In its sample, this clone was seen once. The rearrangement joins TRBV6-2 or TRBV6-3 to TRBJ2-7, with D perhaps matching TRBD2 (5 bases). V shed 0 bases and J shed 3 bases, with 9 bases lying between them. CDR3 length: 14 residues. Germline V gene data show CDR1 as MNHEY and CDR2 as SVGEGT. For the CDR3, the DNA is TGTGCCAGCAGTTACTCTAGGACTGACTACGAGCAGTACTTC. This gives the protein CASSYSRTDYEQYF.

CDR3 DNA sequence: TGTGCCAGTAGTATAATGAGGGGTTCATATGGCTACACCTTC. The encoded protein is CASSIMRGSYGYTF. The chain recombines TRBV19 with TRBJ1-2; D might be TRBD1 (5 bases). CDR1 LNHDA and CDR2 SQIVND come from the germline V gene (reference sequence). Between the trimmed V and J ends, which lost 2 bases and 5 bases, there was a span of 12 bases. The CDR3 covers 14 residues.

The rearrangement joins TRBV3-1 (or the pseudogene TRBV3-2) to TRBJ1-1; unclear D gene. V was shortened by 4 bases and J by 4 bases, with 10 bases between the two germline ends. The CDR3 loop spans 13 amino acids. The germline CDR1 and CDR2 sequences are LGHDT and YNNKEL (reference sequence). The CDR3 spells CASSRRGRTEAFF. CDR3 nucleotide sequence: TGTGCCAGCAGCCGTCGTGGTCGCACTGAAGCTTTCTTT.

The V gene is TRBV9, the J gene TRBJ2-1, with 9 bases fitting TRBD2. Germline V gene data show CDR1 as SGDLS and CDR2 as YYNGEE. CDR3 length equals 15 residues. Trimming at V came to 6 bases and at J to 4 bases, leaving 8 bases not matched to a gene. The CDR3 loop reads CASNQLAGEYNEQFF. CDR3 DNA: TGTGCCAGCAACCAATTAGCGGGAGAATACAATGAGCAGTTCTTC.

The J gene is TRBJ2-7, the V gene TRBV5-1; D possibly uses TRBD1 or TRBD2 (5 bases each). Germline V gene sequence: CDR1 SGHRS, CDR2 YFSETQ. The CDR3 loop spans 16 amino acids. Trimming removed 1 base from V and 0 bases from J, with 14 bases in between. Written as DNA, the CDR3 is TGCGCCAGCAGCTTGTATGGGGGATCCGTCTCCTACGAGCAGTACTTC. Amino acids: CASSLYGGSVSYEQYF.

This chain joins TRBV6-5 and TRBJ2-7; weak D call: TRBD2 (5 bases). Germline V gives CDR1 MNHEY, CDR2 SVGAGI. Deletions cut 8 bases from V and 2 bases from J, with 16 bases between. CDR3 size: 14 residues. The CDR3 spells CASRRVLATYEQYF. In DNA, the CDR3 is TGTGCCAGCCGCCGTGTTCTAGCCACCTACGAGCAGTACTTC.

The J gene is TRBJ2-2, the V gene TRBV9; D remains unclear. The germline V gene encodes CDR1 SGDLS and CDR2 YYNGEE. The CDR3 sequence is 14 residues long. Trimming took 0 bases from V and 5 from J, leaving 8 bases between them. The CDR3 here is CASSVDPMTGELFF. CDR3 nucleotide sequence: TGTGCCAGCAGCGTAGACCCTATGACCGGGGAGCTGTTTTTT.

CDR3 loop: CSVESYEGPWGGYTF. CDR3 in DNA: TGCAGCGTTGAAAGCTACGAGGGGCCCTGGGGAGGCTACACCTTC. The chain couples TRBV29-1 to TRBJ1-2, with a possible D match to TRBD1 (5 bases). The germline CDR1 and CDR2 sequences are SQVTM and ANQGSEA. The CDR3 extends over 15 amino acids. Trimming took 2 bases from V and 8 from J, leaving 21 bases between them.

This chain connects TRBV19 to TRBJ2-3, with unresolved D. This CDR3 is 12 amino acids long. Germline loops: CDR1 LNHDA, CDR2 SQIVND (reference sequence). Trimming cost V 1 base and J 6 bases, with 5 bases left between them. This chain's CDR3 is CASSIASDTQYF. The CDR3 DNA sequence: TGTGCCAGTAGTATAGCATCCGATACGCAGTATTTT.

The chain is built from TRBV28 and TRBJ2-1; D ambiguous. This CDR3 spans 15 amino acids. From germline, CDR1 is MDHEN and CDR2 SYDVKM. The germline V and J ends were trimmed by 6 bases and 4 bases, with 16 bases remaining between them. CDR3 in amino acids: CASRATQNTYNEQFF. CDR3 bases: TGTGCCAGCAGGGCTACTCAGAATACTTACAATGAGCAGTTCTTC.

The CDR3 sequence: CASSWDSQETQYF. CDR3 sequence (DNA): TGCGCCAGCAGCTGGGACAGCCAAGAGACCCAGTACTTC. This chain connects TRBV5-1 to TRBJ2-5; TRBD1 agrees at 7 bases. This CDR3 region has 13 residues. Looked up from germline, CDR1 is SGHRS and CDR2 is YFSETQ. The J segment lost 1 base and the V segment lost 3 bases, leaving 0 bases of the junction unmatched.

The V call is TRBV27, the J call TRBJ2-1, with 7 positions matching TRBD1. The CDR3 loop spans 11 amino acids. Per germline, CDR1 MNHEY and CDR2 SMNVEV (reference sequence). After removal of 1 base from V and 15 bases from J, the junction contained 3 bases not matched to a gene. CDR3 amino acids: CASSLFGQAFF. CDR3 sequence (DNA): TGTGCCAGCAGTTTATTTGGACAGGCGTTCTTC.

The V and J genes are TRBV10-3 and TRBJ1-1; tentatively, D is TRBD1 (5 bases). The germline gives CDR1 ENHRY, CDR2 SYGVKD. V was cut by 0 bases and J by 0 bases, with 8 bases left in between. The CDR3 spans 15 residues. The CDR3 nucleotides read TGTGCCATCAGTGAGTCGATGGGGCTGAACACTGAAGCTTTCTTT. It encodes CAISESMGLNTEAFF.

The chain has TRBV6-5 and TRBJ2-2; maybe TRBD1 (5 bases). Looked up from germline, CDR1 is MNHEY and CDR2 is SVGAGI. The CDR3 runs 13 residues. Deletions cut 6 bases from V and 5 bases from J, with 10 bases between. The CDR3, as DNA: TGTGCCAGCAGCCCCGACAGAACCGGGGAGCTGTTTTTT. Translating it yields CASSPDRTGELFF.

CDR3 residues: CASSESRPGVSYNEQFF. CDR3 in DNA: TGTGCCAGCAGTGAATCCCGCCCGGGCGTCTCCTACAATGAGCAGTTCTTC. V usage is TRBV25-1 and J usage is TRBJ2-1; D not resolved. V was shortened by 1 base and J by 0 bases, with 13 bases between the two germline ends. CDR1 MGHDK and CDR2 SYGVNS come from the germline V gene. The CDR3 covers 17 residues.

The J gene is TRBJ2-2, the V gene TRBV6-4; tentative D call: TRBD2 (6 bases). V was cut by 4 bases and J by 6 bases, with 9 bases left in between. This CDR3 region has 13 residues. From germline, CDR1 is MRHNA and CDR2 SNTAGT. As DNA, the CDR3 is TGTGCCAGCAGTGCCCAGCGGGCCGGGGAGCTGTTTTTT. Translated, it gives CASSAQRAGELFF.

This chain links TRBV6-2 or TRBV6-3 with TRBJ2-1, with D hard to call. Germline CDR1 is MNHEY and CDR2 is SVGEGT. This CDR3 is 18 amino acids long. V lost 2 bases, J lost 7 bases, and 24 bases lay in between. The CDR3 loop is CASSYPRLGSGSKNEQFF. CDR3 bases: TGTGCCAGCAGTTACCCGCGGCTAGGCTCCGGCAGCAAAAATGAGCAGTTCTTC.

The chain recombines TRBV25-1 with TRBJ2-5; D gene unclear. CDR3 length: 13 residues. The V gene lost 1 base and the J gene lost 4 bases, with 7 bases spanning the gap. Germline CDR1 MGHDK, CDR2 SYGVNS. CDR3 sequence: CASSEWYGETQYF. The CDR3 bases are TGTGCCAGCAGTGAATGGTACGGAGAGACCCAGTACTTC.

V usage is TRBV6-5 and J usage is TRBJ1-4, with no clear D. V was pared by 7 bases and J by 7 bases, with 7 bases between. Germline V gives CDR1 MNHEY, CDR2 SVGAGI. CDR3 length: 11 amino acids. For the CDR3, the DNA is TGTGCCAGCACCGATCTTGAAAAACTGTTTTTT. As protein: CASTDLEKLFF.

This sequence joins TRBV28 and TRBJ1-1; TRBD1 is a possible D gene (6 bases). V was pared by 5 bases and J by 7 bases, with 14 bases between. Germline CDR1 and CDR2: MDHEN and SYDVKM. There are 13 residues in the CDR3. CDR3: CASSTLQGGEAFF. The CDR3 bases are TGTGCCAGCAGTACCCTCCAAGGGGGTGAAGCTTTCTTT.